This is a list of T cell receptor beta chains from one sample in a study of control samples from healthy donors and cancer patients. Only in-frame clones appear in the TCRdb table, and some are missing; sequencing was by immunoSEQ multiplex PCR. Of roughly 120,000 clones listed, approximately 94% were seen once; the top ten hold 3.6%. The sequenced material came from blood. All receptors come from a man aged 25-45 years in good health. Each CDR3 is given with its conserved first and last residue. Clone size is stated in some rows and not others, as once, few, many or a class when expanded.

v_gene: TRBV13
abundance: NA
j_gene: TRBJ2-7
CDR3aa: CASSLVQGGEQYF

v_gene: TRBV16
abundance: NA
j_gene: TRBJ1-4
CDR3aa: CASSSQGATNEKLFF

v_gene: TRBV28
abundance: once
j_gene: TRBJ2-5
CDR3aa: CASSSKTRPAETQYF

v_gene: TRBV5-6
abundance: NA
j_gene: TRBJ1-1
CDR3aa: CASSLQGSGTEAFF

v_gene: TRBV2
abundance: NA
j_gene: TRBJ1-5
CDR3aa: CASSVSRDRVHQPQHF

v_gene: TRBV18
abundance: once
j_gene: TRBJ2-3
CDR3aa: CASSPRDGGLSTDTQYF

v_gene: TRBV2
abundance: NA
j_gene: TRBJ1-2
CDR3aa: CASSVETGGDYGYTF

v_gene: TRBV19
abundance: NA
j_gene: TRBJ1-1
CDR3aa: CASSLTSNTEAFF

v_gene: TRBV30
abundance: NA
j_gene: TRBJ2-2
CDR3aa: CAWSVITGRTGELFF

v_gene: TRBV11-1
abundance: NA
j_gene: TRBJ2-1
CDR3aa: CASSLLRGTLEQFF

v_gene: TRBV4-2
abundance: NA
j_gene: TRBJ2-4
CDR3aa: CASSQNRGVGNIQYF

v_gene: TRBV6-2/TRBV6-3
abundance: NA
j_gene: TRBJ2-7
CDR3aa: CASSLGGNSYEQYF

v_gene: TRBV7-9
abundance: NA
j_gene: TRBJ1-6
CDR3aa: CASSLERGNSPLHF

v_gene: TRBV4-1
abundance: NA
j_gene: TRBJ2-3
CDR3aa: CASSQEGPSSTDTQYF

v_gene: TRBV2
abundance: NA
j_gene: TRBJ1-5
CDR3aa: CASSDERAMGQPQHF

v_gene: TRBV19
abundance: NA
j_gene: TRBJ2-3
CDR3aa: CASRAQGSTDTQYF

v_gene: TRBV14
abundance: NA
j_gene: TRBJ2-7
CDR3aa: CASSQEAGGLYEQYF

v_gene: TRBV29-1
abundance: few
j_gene: TRBJ1-1
CDR3aa: CSVEPETGRGASGTEAFF

v_gene: TRBV10-3
abundance: NA
j_gene: TRBJ1-2
CDR3aa: CAIGTGWGYTF

v_gene: TRBV5-1
abundance: NA
j_gene: TRBJ2-1
CDR3aa: CASMRGGNKDEQFF

v_gene: TRBV2
abundance: NA
j_gene: TRBJ2-5
CDR3aa: CASSPTSGGIETQYF

v_gene: TRBV15
abundance: NA
j_gene: TRBJ1-1
CDR3aa: CATGYRGRISVNTEAFF

v_gene: TRBV11-1
abundance: NA
j_gene: TRBJ1-1
CDR3aa: CASSPVGDRGNTEAFF

v_gene: TRBV2
abundance: NA
j_gene: TRBJ1-2
CDR3aa: CASNRPDRPNYGYTF

v_gene: TRBV7-2
abundance: NA
j_gene: TRBJ1-2
CDR3aa: CASSLYRGEYGYTF

v_gene: TRBV29-1
abundance: NA
j_gene: TRBJ2-5
CDR3aa: CSANPAGQETQYF

v_gene: TRBV7-2
abundance: NA
j_gene: TRBJ1-5
CDR3aa: CASSLGVYQPQHF

v_gene: TRBV18
abundance: NA
j_gene: TRBJ2-7
CDR3aa: CASSPPKGAPYEQYF

v_gene: TRBV18
abundance: NA
j_gene: TRBJ1-1
CDR3aa: CASSPRLQIETEAFF

v_gene: TRBV30
abundance: NA
j_gene: TRBJ1-2
CDR3aa: CAWTIGGAYGYTF

v_gene: TRBV29-1
abundance: NA
j_gene: TRBJ2-1
CDR3aa: CSVGTSVYNEQFF

v_gene: TRBV11-2
abundance: NA
j_gene: TRBJ1-3
CDR3aa: CASSSHRQGTGNTIYF

v_gene: TRBV7-2
abundance: NA
j_gene: TRBJ2-2
CDR3aa: CASSRGDTGELFF

v_gene: TRBV5-4
abundance: NA
j_gene: TRBJ2-1
CDR3aa: CASSLGGASGNEQFF

v_gene: TRBV4-3
abundance: NA
j_gene: TRBJ1-2
CDR3aa: CASSQGGAGTTLQGYTF

v_gene: TRBV19
abundance: NA
j_gene: TRBJ2-2
CDR3aa: CASNPGQGRTGELFF

v_gene: TRBV5-5
abundance: NA
j_gene: TRBJ1-3
CDR3aa: CASSFGLGLSGNTIYF